The source of this T cell receptor (beta chain) is a study of blood T cells in healthy people across ages (dated by TCRdb to about 2015). Study-wide context: In model experiments, roughly one uniquely barcoded TCR beta cDNA molecule per two T cells was captured by template switching. Age-related changes in TCR beta repertoire diversity were measured in the study by deep sequencing normalized with unique cDNA molecular identifiers. The donors were split into four age groups: young (average around 16 years), middle-aged (roughly 39), aged (more than 55) and long-lived (approximately 80). To avoid experimental bias, donors of different ages were spread randomly across the sequencing lanes. For two donors (one aged 18 to 29 and one aged 80 or older), the study analyzed two additional independent replicas of 1 million unique cDNA reads from the same blood draw.

Library preparation used 5' RACE. Sequencing was performed on an Illumina HiSeq 2500. A second PCR of roughly 7 to 11 cycles was performed with a sample-barcoded 5' primer and a J-beta primer mix. A template-switch 5' adaptor carrying 12 random nucleotides introduced a unique molecular identifier onto each TCR beta cDNA molecule. Each sample yielded at least 3 million CDR3-containing paired-end reads. The Mint cDNA synthesis kit, primed by a TRBC-specific oligonucleotide, was used to synthesize first-strand cDNA from all RNA. All cDNA was treated with uracil-DNA glycosylase and then went through a first 18-cycle PCR with the universal primers M1SS and BC2_uni_R. The original pipeline was this. Normalization of each sample was performed by random selection of 1 million high-quality reads, each carrying a distinct molecular identifier. Instead of being binned into consensus sequences, reads that shared molecular identifiers were thrown out. CDR3 identification, clonotype clustering and error correction used MiTCR with a Q25 quality threshold and the strictest error-elimination algorithm. A nonparametric unseen species model with Euler transformation was used to estimate a lower bound on total TCR beta diversity. In TCRdb, the public reads were trimmed at Q25 with fastp and aligned with MiXCR, with productive beta chains retained. Every distinct CDR3 protein forms one entry, paired with its most common genes and DNA. The V and J calls were not made by the authors but by TCRdb's processing. A total of about 1,400,000 distinct CDR3 sequences appear in this sample, 35% to 45% of them only once. In total, the top ten clones hold roughly 7.9% of the sample.

Donors were approximately 42 systemically healthy Caucasian individuals from Russia aged roughly 6 to 95 years. About 10 milliliters of peripheral blood were collected from each donor into EDTA-treated Vacutainer tubes. Ficoll-Paque density-gradient centrifugation was used to isolate PBMCs, with at least 6.5 million per sample. Total RNA, at least 6 micrograms per sample, was extracted from PBMCs with Trizol reagent. Naive CD45RAhigh/CD27high T cell percentages were measured by flow cytometry on a PBMC aliquot from every donor. Broader findings and caveats from the paper: As age increased, observed TCR beta diversity per million T cells dropped in a roughly linear way, and a significant reduction was already evident by age 40. Donor CMV infection status was unknown, potentially confounding age-related changes in expanded clonotypes. Estimates of total diversity based on one million sequenced T cells were considered lower bounds and underestimates. Because profiling used bulk unsorted PBMCs, naive and antigen-experienced compartments could not be compared conclusively. Observed TCR beta diversity correlated strongly with the percentage of naive T cells measured by flow cytometry. Compared with the aged group, more naive CD4+ T cells, fewer expanded clones and increased TCR diversity were shown by the long-lived group, suggesting age selection.

Details on this clonotype: The target of this receptor is not known. Qualities for individual bases were not recorded, and no much larger clone is one base off.

This clonotype was obtained from a woman between 18 and 30 years old in good health. Sequencing was performed on blood.

The CDR3 region has the sequence CASSHSGLITQETQYF. Read as DNA, the sequence is TGTGCCAGCAGCCATTCGGGCCTAATCACACAAGAGACCCAGTACTTC. The chain employs TRBV3-1 and TRBJ2-5, with no confident D gene call. As encoded in the germline V gene (reference sequence), CDR1 is LGHDT while CDR2 is YNNKEL. V is shortened by 3 bases, J by 2 bases, and the region joining them spans 16 bases. The CDR3 holds 16 amino acids from the cysteine to the phenylalanine. The only DNA kept is the CDR3, 48 bases in frame from the first base.